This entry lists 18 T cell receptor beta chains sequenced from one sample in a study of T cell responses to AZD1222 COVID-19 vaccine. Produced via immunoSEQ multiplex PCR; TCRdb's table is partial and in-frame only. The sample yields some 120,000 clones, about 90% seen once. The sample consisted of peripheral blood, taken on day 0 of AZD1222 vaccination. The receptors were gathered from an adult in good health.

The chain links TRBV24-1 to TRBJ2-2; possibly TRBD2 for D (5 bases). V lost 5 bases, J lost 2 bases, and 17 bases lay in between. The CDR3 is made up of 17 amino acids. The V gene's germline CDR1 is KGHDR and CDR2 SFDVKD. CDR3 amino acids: CATSAPSAGPNTGELFF. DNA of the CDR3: TGTGCCACCAGTGCACCGTCCGCGGGTCCCAACACCGGGGAGCTGTTTTTT.

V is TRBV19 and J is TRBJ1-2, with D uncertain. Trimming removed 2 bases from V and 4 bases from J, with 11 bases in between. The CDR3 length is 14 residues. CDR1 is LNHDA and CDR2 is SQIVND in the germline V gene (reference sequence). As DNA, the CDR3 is TGTGCCAGTAGTATAAGGAACAGCGTCTATGGCTACACCTTC. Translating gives CASSIRNSVYGYTF.

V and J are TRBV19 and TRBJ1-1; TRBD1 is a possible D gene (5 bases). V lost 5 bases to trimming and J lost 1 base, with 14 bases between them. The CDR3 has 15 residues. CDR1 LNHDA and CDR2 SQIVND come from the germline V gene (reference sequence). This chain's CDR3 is CASSATGRTNTEAFF. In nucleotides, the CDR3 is TGTGCCAGTAGTGCTACGGGACGGACGAACACTGAAGCTTTCTTT.

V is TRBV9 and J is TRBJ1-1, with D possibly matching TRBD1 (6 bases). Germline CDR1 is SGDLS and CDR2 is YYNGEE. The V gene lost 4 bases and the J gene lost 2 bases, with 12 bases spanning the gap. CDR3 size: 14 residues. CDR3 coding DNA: TGTGCCAGCAGCCTCCAGACAGGCAACACTGAAGCTTTCTTT. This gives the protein CASSLQTGNTEAFF.

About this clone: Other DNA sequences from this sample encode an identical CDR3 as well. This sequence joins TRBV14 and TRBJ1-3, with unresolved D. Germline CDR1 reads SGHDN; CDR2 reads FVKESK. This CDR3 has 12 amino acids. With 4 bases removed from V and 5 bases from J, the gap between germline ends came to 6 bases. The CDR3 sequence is CASSLNRNTIYF. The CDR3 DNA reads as TGTGCCAGCAGCCTAAATCGAAACACCATATATTTT.

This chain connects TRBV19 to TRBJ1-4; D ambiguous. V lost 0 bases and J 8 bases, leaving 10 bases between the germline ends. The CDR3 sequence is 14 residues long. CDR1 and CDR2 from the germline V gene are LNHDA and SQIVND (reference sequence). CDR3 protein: CASSIDPGFEKLFF. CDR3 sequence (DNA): TGTGCCAGTAGTATAGATCCAGGTTTCGAAAAACTGTTTTTT.

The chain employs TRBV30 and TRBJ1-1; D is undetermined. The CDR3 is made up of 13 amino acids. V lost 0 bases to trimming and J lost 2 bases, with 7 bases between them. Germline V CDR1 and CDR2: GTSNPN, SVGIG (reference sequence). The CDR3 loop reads CAWSVPLNTEAFF. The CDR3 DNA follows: TGTGCCTGGAGTGTACCACTAAACACTGAAGCTTTCTTT.

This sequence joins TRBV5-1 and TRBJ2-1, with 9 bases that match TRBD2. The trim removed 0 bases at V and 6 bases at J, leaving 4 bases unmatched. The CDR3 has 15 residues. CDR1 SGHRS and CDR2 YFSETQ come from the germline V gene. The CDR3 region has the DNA TGCGCCAGCAGCTTGGATGGGACTAGCATCAATGAGCAGTTCTTC. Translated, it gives CASSLDGTSINEQFF.

CDR3 protein: CASSELLARNEQFF. CDR3 nucleotide sequence: TGCGCCAGCAGTGAGTTGTTAGCAAGAAATGAGCAGTTCTTC. The chain is built from TRBV10-2 and TRBJ2-1, with unresolved D. The CDR3 spans 14 residues. Trimming stripped 1 base from V and 7 bases from J, with 11 bases between. The germline CDR1 and CDR2 sequences are WSHSY and SAAADI.

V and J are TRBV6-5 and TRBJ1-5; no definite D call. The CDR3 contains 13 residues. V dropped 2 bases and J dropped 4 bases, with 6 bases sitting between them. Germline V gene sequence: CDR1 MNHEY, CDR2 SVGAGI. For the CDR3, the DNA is TGTGCCAGCAGTTACCGGGAAAATCAGCCCCAGCATTTT. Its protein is CASSYRENQPQHF.

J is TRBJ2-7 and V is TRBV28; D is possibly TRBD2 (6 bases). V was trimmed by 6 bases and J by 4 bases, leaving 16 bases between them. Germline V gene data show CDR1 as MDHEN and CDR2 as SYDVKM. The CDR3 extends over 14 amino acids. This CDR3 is CASSSHLGGYEQYF. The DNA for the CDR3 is TGTGCCAGCAGCTCTCACCTTGGGGGGTACGAGCAGTACTTC.

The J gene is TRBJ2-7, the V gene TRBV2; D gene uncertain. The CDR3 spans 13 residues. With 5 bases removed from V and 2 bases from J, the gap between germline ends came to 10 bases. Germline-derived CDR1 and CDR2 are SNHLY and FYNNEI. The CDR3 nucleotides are TGTGCCAGCAGTCCGGGTTCTACCTACGAGCAGTACTTC. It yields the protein CASSPGSTYEQYF.

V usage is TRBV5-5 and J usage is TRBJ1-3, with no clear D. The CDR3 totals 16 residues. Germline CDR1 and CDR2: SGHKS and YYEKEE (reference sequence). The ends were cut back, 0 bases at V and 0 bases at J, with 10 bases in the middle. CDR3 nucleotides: TGTGCCAGCAGCTTGGTGGGCGGTTCCTCTGGAAACACCATATATTTT. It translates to CASSLVGGSSGNTIYF.

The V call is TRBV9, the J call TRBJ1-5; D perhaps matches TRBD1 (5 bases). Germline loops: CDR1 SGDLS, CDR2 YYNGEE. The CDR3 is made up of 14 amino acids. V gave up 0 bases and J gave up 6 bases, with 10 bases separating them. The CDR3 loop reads CASSVGREGQPQHF. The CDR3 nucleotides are TGTGCCAGCAGCGTAGGCAGGGAAGGTCAGCCCCAGCATTTT.

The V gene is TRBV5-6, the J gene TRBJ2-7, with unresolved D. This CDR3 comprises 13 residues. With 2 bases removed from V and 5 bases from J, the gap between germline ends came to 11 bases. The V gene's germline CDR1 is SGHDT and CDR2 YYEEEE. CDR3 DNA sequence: TGTGCCAGCAGCTTCGAAGGGTCCAACGAGCAGTACTTC. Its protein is CASSFEGSNEQYF. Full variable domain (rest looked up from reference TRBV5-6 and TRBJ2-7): DAGVTQSPTHLIKTRGQQVTLRCSPKSGHDTVSWYQQALGQGPQFIFQYYEEEERQRGNFPDRFSGHQFPNYSSELNVNALLLGDSALYLCASSFEGSNEQYFGPGTRLTVT.

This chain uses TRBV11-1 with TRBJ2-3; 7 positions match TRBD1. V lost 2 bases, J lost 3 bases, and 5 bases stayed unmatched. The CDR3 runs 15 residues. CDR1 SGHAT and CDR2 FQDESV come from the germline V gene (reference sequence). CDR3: CASSLWAGGTDTQYF. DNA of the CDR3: TGTGCCAGCAGCTTATGGGCAGGGGGTACAGATACGCAGTATTTT.

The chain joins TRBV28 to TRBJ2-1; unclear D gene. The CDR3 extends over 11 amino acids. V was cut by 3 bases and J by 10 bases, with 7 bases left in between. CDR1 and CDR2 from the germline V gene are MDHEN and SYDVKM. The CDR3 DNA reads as TGTGCCAGCAGTTTCCGAAGCGAGCAGTTCTTC. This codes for CASSFRSEQFF.

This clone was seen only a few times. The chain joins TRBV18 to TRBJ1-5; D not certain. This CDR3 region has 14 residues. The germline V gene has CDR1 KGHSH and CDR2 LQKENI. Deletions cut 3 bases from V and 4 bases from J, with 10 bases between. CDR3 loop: CASSPGPRNQPQHF. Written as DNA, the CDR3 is TGTGCCAGCTCACCCGGGCCTAGAAATCAGCCCCAGCATTTT.